This TCR beta chain was documented in a study of Ad26.COV2.S vaccination and SARS-CoV-2 variants. Generated by immunoSEQ multiplex PCR, the TCRdb table keeps only in-frame clones and is missing some. The sample records about 330,000 clones, roughly 90% being singletons. Germline CDR1 and CDR2: GTSNPN and SVGIG (reference sequence). There are 17 residues in the CDR3. V trimming: 8 bases; J trimming: 0 bases; junction bases outside the gene matches: 13. Regarding treatment: roughly 20 received Ad26.COV2.S at low or high dose, single or two shots; about 5 received placebo; per-sample allocation not given. Collection of the samples took place on day 63 after the first injection of vaccine or placebo.

The TCR sequence derives from a person aged 18-60 years who received the Ad26.COV2.S COVID-19 vaccine or a placebo. The chain employs TRBV30 and TRBJ2-1; 10 bases align to TRBD2. The sample here was peripheral blood, taken in a trial of Ad26.COV2.S vaccine versus placebo. This CDR3 is CAGLGLAGAGSYNEQFF. CDR3 nucleotide sequence: TGTGCCGGTTTAGGCCTAGCGGGAGCGGGCTCCTACAATGAGCAGTTCTTC.